This T cell receptor (beta chain) was sequenced for a study of shared clonotypes between healthy human individuals. On the study more broadly: In total, the donors were two women and a few men aged 18 to 49.

The CDR3 is made up of 16 amino acids. Trimming took 3 bases from V and 4 from J; bases not matched to a gene: 8. The germline gives CDR1 SGHRS, CDR2 YFSETQ. Clones were read by immunoSEQ multiplex PCR, and TCRdb kept only the in-frame ones, dropping some. The sample includes a few million clones, approximately 93% of them seen just once. This clonotype originated in a young man in good health. Some clones in this sample may be carry-over from other donors' samples. This chain uses TRBV5-1 with TRBJ2-5; 11 bases agree with TRBD2. Sequenced material: naive CD4+ T cells from PBMCs. Indicated subset: CD45RA+ positively selected. The chain's CDR3 is CASSSTSGTLGETQYF. The CDR3 DNA follows: TGCGCCAGCAGCTCGACTAGCGGGACGTTGGGAGAGACCCAGTACTTC. The full variable domain, in which reference TRBV5-1 and TRBJ2-5 provide the parts outside the CDR3, is KAGVTQTPRYLIKTRGQQVTLSCSPISGHRSVSWYQQTPGQGLQFLFEYFSETQRNKGNFPGRFSGRQFSNSRSEMNVSTLELGDSALYLCASSSTSGTLGETQYFGPGTRLLVL.